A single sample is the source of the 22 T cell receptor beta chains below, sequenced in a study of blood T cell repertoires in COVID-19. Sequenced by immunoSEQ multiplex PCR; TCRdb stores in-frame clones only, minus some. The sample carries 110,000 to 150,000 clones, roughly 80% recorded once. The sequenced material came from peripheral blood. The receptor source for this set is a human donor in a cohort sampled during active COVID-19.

CDR3 DNA sequence: TGCGCCAGCAGCGCTTACAGGGGGCTCTCCTACAATGAGCAGTTCTTC. This translates into CASSAYRGLSYNEQFF. J is TRBJ2-1 and V is TRBV5-1, with 9 nucleotides matching TRBD1. CDR3 length equals 16 residues. With 4 bases clipped from V and 0 bases from J, the junction kept 5 bases outside the gene matches. Germline assignment: CDR1 SGHRS and CDR2 YFSETQ.

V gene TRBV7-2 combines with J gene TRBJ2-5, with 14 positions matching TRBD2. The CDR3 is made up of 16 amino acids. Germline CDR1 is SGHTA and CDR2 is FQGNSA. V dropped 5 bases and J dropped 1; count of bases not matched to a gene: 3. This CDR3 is CASSAGLAGGQETQYF. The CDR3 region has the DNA TGTGCCAGCAGCGCCGGACTAGCGGGGGGCCAAGAGACCCAGTACTTC. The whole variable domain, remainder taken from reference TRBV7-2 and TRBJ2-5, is GAGVSQSPSNKVTEKGKDVELRCDPISGHTALYWYRQSLGQGLEFLIYFQGNSAPDKSGLPSDRFSAERTGGSVSTLTIQRTQQEDSAVYLCASSAGLAGGQETQYFGPGTRLLVL.

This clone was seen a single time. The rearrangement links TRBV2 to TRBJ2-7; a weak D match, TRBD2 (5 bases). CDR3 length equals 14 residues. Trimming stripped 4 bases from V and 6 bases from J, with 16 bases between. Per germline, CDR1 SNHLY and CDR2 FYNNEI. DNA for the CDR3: TGTGCCAGCAGTGTTCAGCGGTGGGCTTTCGAGCAGTACTTC. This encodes CASSVQRWAFEQYF.

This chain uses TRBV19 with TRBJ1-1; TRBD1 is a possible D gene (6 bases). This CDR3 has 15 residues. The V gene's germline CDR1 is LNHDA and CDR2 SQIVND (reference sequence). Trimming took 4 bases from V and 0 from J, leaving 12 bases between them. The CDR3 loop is CASSTVTGMNTEAFF. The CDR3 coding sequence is TGTGCCAGTAGTACCGTTACAGGGATGAACACTGAAGCTTTCTTT.

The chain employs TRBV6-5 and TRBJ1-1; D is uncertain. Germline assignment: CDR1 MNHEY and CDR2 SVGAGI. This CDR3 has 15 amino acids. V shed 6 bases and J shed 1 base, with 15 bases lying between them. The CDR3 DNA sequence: TGTGCCAGCAGATCCGGGGAAAGCGGGAACACTGAAGCTTTCTTT. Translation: CASRSGESGNTEAFF.

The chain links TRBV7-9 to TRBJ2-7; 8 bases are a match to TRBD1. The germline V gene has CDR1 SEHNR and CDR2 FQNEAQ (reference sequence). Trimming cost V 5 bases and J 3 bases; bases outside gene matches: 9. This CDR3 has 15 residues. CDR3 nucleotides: TGTGCCAGCAGCCCCAGACAGGGGCAACTCTACGAGCAGTACTTC. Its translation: CASSPRQGQLYEQYF. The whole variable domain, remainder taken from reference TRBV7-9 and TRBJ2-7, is DTGVSQNPRHKITKRGQNVTFRCDPISEHNRLYWYRQTLGQGPEFLTYFQNEAQLEKSRLLSDRFSAERPKGSFSTLEIQRTEQGDSAMYLCASSPRQGQLYEQYFGPGTRLTVT.

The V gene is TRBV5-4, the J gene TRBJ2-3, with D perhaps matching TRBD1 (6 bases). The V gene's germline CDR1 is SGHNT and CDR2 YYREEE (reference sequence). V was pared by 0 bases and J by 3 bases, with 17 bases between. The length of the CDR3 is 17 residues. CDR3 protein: CASSLGPGQGLTDTQYF. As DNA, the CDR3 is TGTGCCAGCAGCTTGGGTCCGGGGCAGGGGCTAACAGATACGCAGTATTTT.

The CDR3 DNA sequence: TGTGCCAGCAGTTCCGAGACAGGGGGTACCTACGAGCAGTACTTC. The encoded protein is CASSSETGGTYEQYF. J is TRBJ2-7 and V is TRBV6-5, with 9 bases lining up with TRBD1. Germline CDR1 is MNHEY and CDR2 is SVGAGI. The V gene end was trimmed by 4 bases and the J gene end by 2 bases; junction bases not matched to a gene: 6. CDR3 length equals 15 residues.

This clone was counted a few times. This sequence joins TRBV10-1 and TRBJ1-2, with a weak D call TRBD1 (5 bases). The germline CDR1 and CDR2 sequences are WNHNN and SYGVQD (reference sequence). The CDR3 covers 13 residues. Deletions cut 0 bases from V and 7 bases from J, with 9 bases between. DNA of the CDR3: TGCGCCAGCAGTGAGTCGACAAGGGGTGGCTACACCTTC. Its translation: CASSESTRGGYTF.

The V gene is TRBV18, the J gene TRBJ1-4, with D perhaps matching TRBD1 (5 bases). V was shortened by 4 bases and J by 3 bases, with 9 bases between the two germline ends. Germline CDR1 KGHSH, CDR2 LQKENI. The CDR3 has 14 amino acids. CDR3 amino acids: CASSQGSANEKLFF. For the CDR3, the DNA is TGTGCCAGCTCACAGGGGTCAGCTAATGAAAAACTGTTTTTT. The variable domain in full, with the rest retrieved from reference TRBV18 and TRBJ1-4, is NAGVMQNPRHLVRRRGQEARLRCSPMKGHSHVYWYRQLPEEGLKFMVYLQKENIIDESGMPKERFSAEFPKEGPSILRIQQVVRGDSAAYFCASSQGSANEKLFFGSGTQLSVL.

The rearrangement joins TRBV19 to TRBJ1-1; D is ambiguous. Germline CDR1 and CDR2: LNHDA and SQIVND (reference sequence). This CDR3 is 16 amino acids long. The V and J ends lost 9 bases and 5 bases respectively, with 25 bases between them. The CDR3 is CASRTAQNRPLTEAFF. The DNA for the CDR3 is TGTGCCAGCCGAACGGCACAGAACCGCCCATTAACTGAAGCTTTCTTT.

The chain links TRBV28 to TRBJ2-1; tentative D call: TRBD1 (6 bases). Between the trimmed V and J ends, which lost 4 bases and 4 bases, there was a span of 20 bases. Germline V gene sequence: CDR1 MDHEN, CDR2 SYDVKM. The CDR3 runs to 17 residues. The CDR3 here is CASSSETGPLVYNEQFF. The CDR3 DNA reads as TGTGCCAGCAGTTCCGAGACAGGACCGCTGGTATACAATGAGCAGTTCTTC.

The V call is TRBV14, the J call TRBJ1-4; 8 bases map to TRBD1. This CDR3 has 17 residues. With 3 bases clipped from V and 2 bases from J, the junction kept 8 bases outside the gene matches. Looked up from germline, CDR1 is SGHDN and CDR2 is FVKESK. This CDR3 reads CASSHIPQGATNEKLFF. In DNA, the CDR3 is TGTGCCAGCAGCCATATACCCCAGGGGGCGACTAATGAAAAACTGTTTTTT.

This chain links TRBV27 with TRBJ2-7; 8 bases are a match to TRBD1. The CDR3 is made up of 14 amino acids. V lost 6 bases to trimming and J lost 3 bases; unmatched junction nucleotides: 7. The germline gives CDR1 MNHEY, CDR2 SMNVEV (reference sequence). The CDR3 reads CASRNGQGRYEQYF. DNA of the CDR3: TGTGCCAGCAGAAACGGACAGGGACGCTACGAGCAGTACTTC.

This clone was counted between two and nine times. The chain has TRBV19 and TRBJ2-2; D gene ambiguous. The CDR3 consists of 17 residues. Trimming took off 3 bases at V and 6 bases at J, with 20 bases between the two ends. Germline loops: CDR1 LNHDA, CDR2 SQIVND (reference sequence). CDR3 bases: TGTGCCAGTAGTATCCCAGGTCGGTCAGGTGGCCCCGGGGAGCTGTTTTTT. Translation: CASSIPGRSGGPGELFF.

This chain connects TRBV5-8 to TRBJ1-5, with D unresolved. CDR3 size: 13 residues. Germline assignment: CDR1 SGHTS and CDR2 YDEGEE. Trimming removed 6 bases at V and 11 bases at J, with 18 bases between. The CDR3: CASKSTVHESQHF. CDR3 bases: TGTGCCAGCAAATCCACTGTTCATGAGTCCCAGCATTTT. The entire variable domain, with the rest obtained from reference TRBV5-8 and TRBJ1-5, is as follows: EAGVTQSPTHLIKTRGQQATLRCSPISGHTSVYWYQQALGLGLQFLLWYDEGEERNRGNFPPRFSGRQFPNYSSELNVNALELEDSALYLCASKSTVHESQHFGDGTRLSIL.

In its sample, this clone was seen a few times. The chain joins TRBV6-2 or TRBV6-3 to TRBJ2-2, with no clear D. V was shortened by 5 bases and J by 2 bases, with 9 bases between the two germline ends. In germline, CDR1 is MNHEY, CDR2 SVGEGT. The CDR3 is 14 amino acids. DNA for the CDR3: TGTGCCAGCAGTCAACAGCCCAACACCGGGGAGCTGTTTTTT. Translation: CASSQQPNTGELFF.

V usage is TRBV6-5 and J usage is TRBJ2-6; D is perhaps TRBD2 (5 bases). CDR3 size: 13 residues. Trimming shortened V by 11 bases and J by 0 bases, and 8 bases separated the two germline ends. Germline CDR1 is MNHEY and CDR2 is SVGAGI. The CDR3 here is CAGETSGANVLTF. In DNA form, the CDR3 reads TGTGCCGGGGAGACCTCTGGGGCCAACGTCCTGACTTTC.

The CDR3, as DNA: TGTGCCAGCAGCCCCAGGGTGCGGTCTAATGAAAAACTGTTTTTT. Residues: CASSPRVRSNEKLFF. The rearrangement links TRBV7-2 to TRBJ1-4; D possibly corresponds to TRBD1 (5 bases). CDR3 length: 15 residues. The V end lost 5 bases, the J end lost 3 bases, and 13 bases lay between the germline ends. Germline CDR1 reads SGHTA; CDR2 reads FQGNSA.

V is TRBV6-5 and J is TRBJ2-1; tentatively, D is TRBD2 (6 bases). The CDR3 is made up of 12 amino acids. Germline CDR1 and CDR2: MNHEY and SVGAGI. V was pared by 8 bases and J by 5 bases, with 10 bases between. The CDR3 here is CASEAGHNEQFF. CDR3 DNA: TGTGCCAGCGAAGCGGGCCACAATGAGCAGTTCTTC.

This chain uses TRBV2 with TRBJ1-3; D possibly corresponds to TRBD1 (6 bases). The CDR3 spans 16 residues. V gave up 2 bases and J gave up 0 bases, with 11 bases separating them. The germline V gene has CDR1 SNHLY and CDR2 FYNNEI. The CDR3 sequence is CASSEQGQISGNTIYF. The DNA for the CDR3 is TGTGCCAGCAGTGAACAGGGGCAAATCTCTGGAAACACCATATATTTT.

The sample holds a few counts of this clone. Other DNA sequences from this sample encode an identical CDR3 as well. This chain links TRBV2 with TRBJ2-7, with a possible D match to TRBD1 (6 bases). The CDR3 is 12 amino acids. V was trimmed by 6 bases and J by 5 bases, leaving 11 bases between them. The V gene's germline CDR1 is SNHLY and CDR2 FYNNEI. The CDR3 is CASSDRSHEQYF. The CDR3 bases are TGTGCCAGCAGCGACAGGTCTCACGAGCAGTACTTC.